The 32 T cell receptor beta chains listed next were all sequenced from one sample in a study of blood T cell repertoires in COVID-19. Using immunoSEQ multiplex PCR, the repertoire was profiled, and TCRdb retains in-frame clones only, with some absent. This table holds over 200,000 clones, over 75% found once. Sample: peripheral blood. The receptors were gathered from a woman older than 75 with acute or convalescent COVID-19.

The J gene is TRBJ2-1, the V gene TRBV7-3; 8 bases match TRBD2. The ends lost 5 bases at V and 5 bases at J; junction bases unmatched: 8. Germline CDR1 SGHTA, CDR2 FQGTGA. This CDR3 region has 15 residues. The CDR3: CASSPSLAGDNEQFF. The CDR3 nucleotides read TGTGCCAGCAGCCCGTCCCTAGCGGGTGACAATGAGCAGTTCTTC.

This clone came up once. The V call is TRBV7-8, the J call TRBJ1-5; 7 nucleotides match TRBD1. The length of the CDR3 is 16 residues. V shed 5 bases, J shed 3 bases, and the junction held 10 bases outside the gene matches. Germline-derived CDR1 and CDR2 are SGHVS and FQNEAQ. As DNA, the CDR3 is TGTGCCAGCAGCCCAACGACAGGGAAGAACAATCAGCCCCAGCATTTT. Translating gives CASSPTTGKNNQPQHF.

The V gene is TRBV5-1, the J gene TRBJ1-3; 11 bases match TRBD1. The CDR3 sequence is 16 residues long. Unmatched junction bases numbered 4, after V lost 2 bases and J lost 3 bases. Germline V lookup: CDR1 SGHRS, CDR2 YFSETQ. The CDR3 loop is CASSFGQGAVGNTIYF. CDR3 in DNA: TGCGCCAGCAGCTTCGGACAGGGGGCGGTTGGAAACACCATATATTTT. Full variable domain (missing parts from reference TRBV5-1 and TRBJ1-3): KAGVTQTPRYLIKTRGQQVTLSCSPISGHRSVSWYQQTPGQGLQFLFEYFSETQRNKGNFPGRFSGRQFSNSRSEMNVSTLELGDSALYLCASSFGQGAVGNTIYFGEGSWLTVV.

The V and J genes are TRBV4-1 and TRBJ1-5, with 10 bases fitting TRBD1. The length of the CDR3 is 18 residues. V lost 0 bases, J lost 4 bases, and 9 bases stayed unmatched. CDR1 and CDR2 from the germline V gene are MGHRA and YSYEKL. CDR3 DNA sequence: TGCGCCAGCAGCCAAGAGGTAGGGGGACAGGGGCGGAATCAGCCCCAGCATTTT. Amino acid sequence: CASSQEVGGQGRNQPQHF.

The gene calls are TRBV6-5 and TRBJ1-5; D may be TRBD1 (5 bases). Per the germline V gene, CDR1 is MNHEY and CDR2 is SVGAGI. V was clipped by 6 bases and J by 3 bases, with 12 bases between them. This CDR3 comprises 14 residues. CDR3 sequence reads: CASRTDRNNQPQHF. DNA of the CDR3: TGTGCCAGCAGAACCGACAGAAACAATCAGCCCCAGCATTTT.

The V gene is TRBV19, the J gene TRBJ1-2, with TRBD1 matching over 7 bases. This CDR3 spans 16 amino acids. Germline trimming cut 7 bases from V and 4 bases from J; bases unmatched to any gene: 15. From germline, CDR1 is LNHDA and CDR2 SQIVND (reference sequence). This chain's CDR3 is CASNRQGRGYTYGYTF. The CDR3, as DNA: TGTGCCAGTAACCGACAGGGCCGGGGATATACCTATGGCTACACCTTC.

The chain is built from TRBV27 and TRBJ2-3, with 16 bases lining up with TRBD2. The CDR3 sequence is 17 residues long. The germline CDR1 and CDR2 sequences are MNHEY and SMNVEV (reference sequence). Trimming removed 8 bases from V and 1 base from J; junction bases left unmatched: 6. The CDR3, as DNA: TGTGCCAGCCCGGGACTAGCGGGAGGGCCCGGCACAGATACGCAGTATTTT. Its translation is CASPGLAGGPGTDTQYF.

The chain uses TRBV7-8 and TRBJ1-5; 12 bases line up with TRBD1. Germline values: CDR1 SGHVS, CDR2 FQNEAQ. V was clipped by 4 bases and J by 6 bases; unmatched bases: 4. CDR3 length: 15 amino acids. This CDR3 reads CASSSGQGAAQPQHF. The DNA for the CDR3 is TGTGCCAGCAGCTCGGGACAGGGGGCGGCTCAGCCCCAGCATTTT.

The CDR3 region is CASSLSRVYNEQFF. In DNA form, the CDR3 reads TGTGCCAGCAGCTTGTCCAGGGTTTACAATGAGCAGTTCTTC. V is TRBV7-9 and J is TRBJ2-1; TRBD1 might be the D (5 bases). The V gene's germline CDR1 is SEHNR and CDR2 FQNEAQ (reference sequence). CDR3 length equals 14 residues. Trimming pared 3 bases from V and 4 bases from J, leaving 10 bases between.

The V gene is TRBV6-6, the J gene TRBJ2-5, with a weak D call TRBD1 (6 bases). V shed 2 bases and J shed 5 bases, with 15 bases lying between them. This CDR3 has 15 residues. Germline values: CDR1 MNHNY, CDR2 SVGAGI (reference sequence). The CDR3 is CASSYGQNQGETQYF. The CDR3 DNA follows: TGTGCCAGCAGTTACGGACAGAACCAAGGGGAGACCCAGTACTTC.

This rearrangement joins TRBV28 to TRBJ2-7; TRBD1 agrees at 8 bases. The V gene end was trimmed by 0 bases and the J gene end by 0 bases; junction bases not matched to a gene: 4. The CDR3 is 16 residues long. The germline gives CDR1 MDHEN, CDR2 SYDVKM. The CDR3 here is CASSLWAGGTSYEQYF. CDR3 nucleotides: TGTGCCAGCAGTTTATGGGCAGGGGGCACCTCCTACGAGCAGTACTTC.

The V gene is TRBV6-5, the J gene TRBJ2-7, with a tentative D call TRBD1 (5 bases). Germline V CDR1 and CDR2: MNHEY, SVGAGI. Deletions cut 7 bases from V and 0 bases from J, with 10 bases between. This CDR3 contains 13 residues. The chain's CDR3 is CASTRTPSYEQYF. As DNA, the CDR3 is TGTGCCAGCACTCGGACACCCTCCTACGAGCAGTACTTC.

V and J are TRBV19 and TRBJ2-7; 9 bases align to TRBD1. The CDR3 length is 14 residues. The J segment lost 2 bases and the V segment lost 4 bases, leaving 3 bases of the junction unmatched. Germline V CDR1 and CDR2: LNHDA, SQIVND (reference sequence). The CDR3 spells CASSTNRGPYEQYF. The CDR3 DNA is TGTGCCAGTAGTACCAACAGGGGGCCCTACGAGCAGTACTTC.

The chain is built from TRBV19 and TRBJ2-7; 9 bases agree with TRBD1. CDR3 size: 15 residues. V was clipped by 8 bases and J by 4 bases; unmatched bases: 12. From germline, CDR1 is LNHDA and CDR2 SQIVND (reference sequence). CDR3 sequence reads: CASCNTGGRFYEQYF. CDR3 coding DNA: TGTGCCAGTTGTAATACAGGGGGCAGGTTTTACGAGCAGTACTTC.

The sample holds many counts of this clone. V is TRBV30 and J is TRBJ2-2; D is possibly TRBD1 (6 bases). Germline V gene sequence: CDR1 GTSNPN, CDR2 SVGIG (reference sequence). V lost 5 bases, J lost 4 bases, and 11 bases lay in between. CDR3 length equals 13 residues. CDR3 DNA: TGTGCCTGGCTGATACAGGGCACCGGGGAGCTGTTTTTT. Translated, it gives CAWLIQGTGELFF.

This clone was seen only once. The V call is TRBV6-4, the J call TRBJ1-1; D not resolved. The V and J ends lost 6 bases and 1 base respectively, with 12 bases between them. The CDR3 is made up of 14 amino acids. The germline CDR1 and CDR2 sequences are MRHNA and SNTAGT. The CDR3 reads CASSLTWRNTEAFF. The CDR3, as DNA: TGTGCCAGCAGCTTAACTTGGAGGAACACTGAAGCTTTCTTT.

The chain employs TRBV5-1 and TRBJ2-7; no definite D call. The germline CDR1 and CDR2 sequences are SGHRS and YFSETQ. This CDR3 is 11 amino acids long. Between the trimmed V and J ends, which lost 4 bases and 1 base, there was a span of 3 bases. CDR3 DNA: TGCGCCAGCAGCACATCCTACGAGCAGTACTTC. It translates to CASSTSYEQYF.

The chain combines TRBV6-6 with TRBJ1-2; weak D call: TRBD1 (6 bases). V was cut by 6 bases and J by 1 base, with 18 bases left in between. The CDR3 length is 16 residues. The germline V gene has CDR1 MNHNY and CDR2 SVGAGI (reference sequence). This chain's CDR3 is CASRASDRDYNYGYTF. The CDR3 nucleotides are TGTGCCAGCAGAGCGTCGGACAGAGACTATAACTATGGCTACACCTTC.

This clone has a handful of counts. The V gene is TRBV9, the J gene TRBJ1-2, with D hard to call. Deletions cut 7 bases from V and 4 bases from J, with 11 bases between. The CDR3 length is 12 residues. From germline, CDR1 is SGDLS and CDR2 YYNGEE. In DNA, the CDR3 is TGTGCCAGCGGTGAGAATCTCTATGGCTACACCTTC. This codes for CASGENLYGYTF. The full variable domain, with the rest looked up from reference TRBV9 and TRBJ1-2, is DSGVTQTPKHLITATGQRVTLRCSPRSGDLSVYWYQQSLDQGLQFLIQYYNGEERAKGNILERFSAQQFPDLHSELNLSSLELGDSALYFCASGENLYGYTFGSGTRLTVV.

This CDR3 reads CASSVWATSGISYNEQFF. The CDR3 coding sequence is TGTGCCAGCAGCGTGTGGGCGACTAGCGGGATATCCTACAATGAGCAGTTCTTC. The chain joins TRBV3-1 (or the pseudogene TRBV3-2) to TRBJ2-1, with TRBD2 matching over 11 bases. Trimming took 5 bases from V and 1 from J; bases not matched to a gene: 10. CDR3 length: 18 residues. Germline values: CDR1 LGHDT, CDR2 YNNKEL (reference sequence).

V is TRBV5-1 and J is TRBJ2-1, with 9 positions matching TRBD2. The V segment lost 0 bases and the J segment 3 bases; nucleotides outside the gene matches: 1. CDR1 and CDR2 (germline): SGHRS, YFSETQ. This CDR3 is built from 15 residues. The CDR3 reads CASSLVSGSYNEQFF. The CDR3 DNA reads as TGCGCCAGCAGCTTGGTTAGCGGGAGCTACAATGAGCAGTTCTTC.

CDR3 in amino acids: CASSVVGSNQPQHF. CDR3 DNA: TGTGCCAGCAGCGTGGTCGGGAGCAATCAGCCCCAGCATTTT. The rearrangement uses TRBV5-5 and TRBJ1-5; D remains ambiguous. Germline V lookup: CDR1 SGHKS, CDR2 YYEKEE (reference sequence). V was clipped by 4 bases and J by 1 base, with 9 bases between them. The CDR3 is made up of 14 amino acids.

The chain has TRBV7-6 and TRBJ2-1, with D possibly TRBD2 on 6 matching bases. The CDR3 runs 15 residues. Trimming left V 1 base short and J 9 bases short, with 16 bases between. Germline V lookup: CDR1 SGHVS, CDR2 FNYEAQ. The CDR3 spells CASSLVHSHSGEQFF. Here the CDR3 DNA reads TGTGCCAGCAGCTTAGTTCACTCGCATAGCGGTGAGCAGTTCTTC.

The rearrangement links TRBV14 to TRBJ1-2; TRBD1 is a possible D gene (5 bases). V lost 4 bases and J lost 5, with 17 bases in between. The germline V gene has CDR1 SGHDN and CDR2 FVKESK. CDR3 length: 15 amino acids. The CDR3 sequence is CASSPSGRVGYGYTF. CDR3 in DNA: TGTGCCAGCAGCCCCTCTGGCAGGGTTGGTTATGGCTACACCTTC.

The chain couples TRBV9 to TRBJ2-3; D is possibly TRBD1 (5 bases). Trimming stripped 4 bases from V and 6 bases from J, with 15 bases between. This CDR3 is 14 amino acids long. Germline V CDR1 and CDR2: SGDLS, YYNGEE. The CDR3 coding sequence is TGTGCCAGCAGCCAAGACAGACCTGGGGATACGCAGTATTTT. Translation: CASSQDRPGDTQYF.

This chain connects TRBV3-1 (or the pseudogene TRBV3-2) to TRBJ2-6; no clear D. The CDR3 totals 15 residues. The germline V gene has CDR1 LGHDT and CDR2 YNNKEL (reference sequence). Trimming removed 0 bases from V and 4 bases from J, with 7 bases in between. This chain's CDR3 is CASSQDLLGANVLTF. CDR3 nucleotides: TGTGCCAGCAGCCAAGATCTCCTCGGGGCCAACGTCCTGACTTTC.

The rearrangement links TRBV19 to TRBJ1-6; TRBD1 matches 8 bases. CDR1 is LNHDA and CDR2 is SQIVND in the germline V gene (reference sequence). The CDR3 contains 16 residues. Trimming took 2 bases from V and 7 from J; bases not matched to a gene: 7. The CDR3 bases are TGTGCCAGTAGTATAAGTCCACAGGGGGTGAATTCACCCCTCCACTTT. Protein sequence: CASSISPQGVNSPLHF. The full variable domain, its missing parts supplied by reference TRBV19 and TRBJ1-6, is DGGITQSPKYLFRKEGQNVTLSCEQNLNHDAMYWYRQDPGQGLRLIYYSQIVNDFQKGDIAEGYSVSREKKESFPLTVTSAQKNPTAFYLCASSISPQGVNSPLHFGNGTRLTVT.

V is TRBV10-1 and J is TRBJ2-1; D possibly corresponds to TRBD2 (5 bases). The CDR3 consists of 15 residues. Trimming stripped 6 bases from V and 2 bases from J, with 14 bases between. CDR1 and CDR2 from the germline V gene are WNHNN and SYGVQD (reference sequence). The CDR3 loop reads CASSGKTLAYNEQFF. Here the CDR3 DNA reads TGCGCCAGCAGCGGGAAAACACTTGCCTACAATGAGCAGTTCTTC.

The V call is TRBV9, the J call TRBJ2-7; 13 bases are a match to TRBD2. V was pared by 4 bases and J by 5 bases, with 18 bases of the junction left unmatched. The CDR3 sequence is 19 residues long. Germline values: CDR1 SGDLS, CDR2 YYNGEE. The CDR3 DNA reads TGTGCCAGCAGCCCCCAACCGATGACCGGGACTAGCGGGACCCACGAGCAGTACTTC. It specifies CASSPQPMTGTSGTHEQYF.

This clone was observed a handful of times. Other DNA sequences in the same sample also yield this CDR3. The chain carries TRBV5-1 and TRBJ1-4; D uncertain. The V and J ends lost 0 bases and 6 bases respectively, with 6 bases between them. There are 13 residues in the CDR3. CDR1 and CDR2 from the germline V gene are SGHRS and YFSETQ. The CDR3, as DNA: TGCGCCAGCAGCTTGGGCGCTGATGAAAAACTGTTTTTT. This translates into CASSLGADEKLFF.

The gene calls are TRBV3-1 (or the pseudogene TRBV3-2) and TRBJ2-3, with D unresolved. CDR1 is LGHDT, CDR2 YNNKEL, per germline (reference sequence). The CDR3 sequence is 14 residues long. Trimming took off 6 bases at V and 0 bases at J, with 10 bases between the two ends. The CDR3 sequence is CASSPLSSTDTQYF. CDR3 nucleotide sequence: TGTGCCAGCAGTCCCCTCTCTAGCACAGATACGCAGTATTTT.

For the CDR3, the DNA is TGCGCCAGCACCCAGGGACTAGCGGGAGGCGAGCAGTACTTC. This sequence encodes CASTQGLAGGEQYF. The gene calls are TRBV10-1 and TRBJ2-7, with 15 bases fitting TRBD2. Germline V lookup: CDR1 WNHNN, CDR2 SYGVQD (reference sequence). The CDR3 covers 14 residues. J lost 6 bases, V lost 7 bases, and 4 bases had no gene match.